Here is one TCR beta chain with its context. The CDR3 sequence is 21 residues long. V was trimmed by 1 base and J by 2 bases, leaving 27 bases between them. CDR1 is MNHEY, CDR2 SMNVEV, per germline (reference sequence). The data are from a study of blood T cell repertoires in COVID-19. Whole-study context: From the United States, Italy and Spain came samples of acute and convalescent COVID-19. T cells, B-cell-depleted T cells, or PBMCs supplied cDNA or gDNA.

Only in-frame clones appear in the TCRdb table, and some are missing; sequencing was by immunoSEQ multiplex PCR. Here the sample spans 150,000 to 180,000 clones, around 74% being singletons. The source is an elderly woman with acute or convalescent COVID-19. This sequence joins TRBV27 and TRBJ1-5; D remains ambiguous. The sequenced sample was peripheral blood. In DNA form, the CDR3 reads TGTGCCAGCAGTTTATTCGCACCCCGGGTTCCCTTCAGTAAGGGCAATCAGCCCCAGCATTTT. It is translated as CASSLFAPRVPFSKGNQPQHF.